This T cell receptor (beta chain) originates from a study of blood T cell repertoires in COVID-19. Study as a whole: Sites across the United States, Italy and Spain contributed samples from acute and convalescent COVID-19. The cDNA or gDNA used as material had been derived from T cells, B-cell-depleted T cells, or PBMCs.

The protocol was immunoSEQ multiplex PCR, while the TCRdb copy is restricted to in-frame clones and leaves out a portion. The sample lists under 450,000 clones; around 88% were seen once. Germline V gives CDR1 GTSNPN, CDR2 SVGIG (reference sequence). V shed 6 bases and J 5 bases; nucleotides not matched to a gene: 8. There are 13 residues in the CDR3. Seattle participants joined during active infection and were tracked over time. The sample was peripheral blood. The chain has TRBV30 and TRBJ2-5; the match to TRBD2 covers 8 bases. The receptor's source is a woman aged 50 to 65 with COVID-19, enrolled during active disease. CDR3 in DNA: TGTGCCTGTCCTCTTCGGGGGGGGGAGACCCAGTACTTC. Translation: CACPLRGGETQYF.